This T cell receptor beta chain was identified during a study of cytomegalovirus exposure and HLA in healthy donors. With 60 Vbeta and 13 Jbeta primers, the PCR was carried out. TCRdb keeps only in-frame clones here, not all; method: immunoSEQ multiplex PCR. The data contain 170,000 or so clones, about 85% of them singletons. CDR3 length: 13 amino acids. Germline V gives CDR1 SQVTM, CDR2 ANQGSEA. V was pared by 5 bases and J by 8 bases, with 8 bases of the junction left unmatched. The source is a man aged 18 to 29 in good health and CMV-seronegative. The chain carries TRBV29-1 and TRBJ2-1, with 8 bases fitting TRBD1. Sequenced: PBMCs. CDR3 region: CSVRTGTADEQFF. The CDR3 coding sequence is TGCAGCGTTAGGACAGGGACAGCCGATGAGCAGTTCTTC.